This entry features one T cell receptor (beta chain) sequence. Its antigen is not known. This CDR3 spans 15 amino acids. Looked up from germline, CDR1 is GTSNPN and CDR2 is SVGIG (reference sequence). Trimming shortened V by 1 base and J by 2 bases, and 12 bases separated the two germline ends. A second PCR, run for about 7 to 11 cycles, used a sample-barcoded 5' primer plus a J-beta primer mix. One entry per CDR3 protein results from TCRdb running MiXCR on the 5' RACE reads. The table records some 1.5 million distinct CDR3 sequences, under 30% of them present only once. The data belong to a study of blood T cells in healthy people across ages. Overall study findings and caveats: Older age coincided with a roughly linear decline in TCR beta diversity per million T cells. Long-lived donors had more naive CD4+ cells and higher diversity than aged donors.

Staff drew around 10 milliliters of peripheral blood from each donor. PBMCs, at least 6 million per sample, were isolated. The sequence derives from a woman aged 30 to 39 in good health. Sample: blood. V and J are TRBV30 and TRBJ1-5; D remains unclear. In DNA, the CDR3 is TGTGCCTGGAGTGAATCGGTAGTAGGCAATCAGCCCCAGCATTTT. Residues: CAWSESVVGNQPQHF.